These T cell receptor beta chains were read from a single sample in a study of Graves' ophthalmopathy and Graves' hyperthyroidism. TCRdb fed the multiplex PCR reads into MiXCR, producing one record per CDR3 protein. In the table there are around 600,000 distinct CDR3 sequences, 35% to 50% of which are singletons. The sample was peripheral blood. Receptors were obtained from an adult man with Graves' ophthalmopathy. The conserved cysteine and the conserved F or W are not part of the CDR3 here. A D gene is named only where the DNA matches it firmly. Clone size is given for some rows only: seen once, a few or many times, or a class if the clone is expanded.

size,D,V,length,CDR3
.,.,TRBV6-6,9,ASSYVNEQY
.,.,TRBV7-2,13,ASGEERGYTGELF
many,.,TRBV20-1,11,SAQDWISYEQY
many,.,TRBV29-1,11,SVEDGGDYGYT
.,.,TRBV6-5,13,ASRFRDSGANVLT
.,TRBD1,TRBV9,12,ASRAPDRGGELF
many,.,TRBV20-1,10,SAKDLNEKLF
.,TRBD1,TRBV7-9,13,ASSPGTENPYEQY
.,.,TRBV29-1,8,SAIHSEAF
.,.,TRBV7-9,14,ASSLLVGGRVEKLF
once,.,TRBV29-1,12,SGRGTTVNYGYT
many,.,TRBV29-1,12,SVPRALKGYGYT
.,.,TRBV2,12,ASSVDSRAYEQY
.,.,TRBV2,13,ASTSSGTPEETQY
.,.,TRBV12-5,9,ASGESYEQY
few,TRBD1,TRBV5-6,15,ASSSTGWGISGNTIY
.,.,TRBV10-3,16,ASSSPLATGRGAYEQY
.,.,TRBV15,14,ATSLYRGASNQPQH
few,.,TRBV20-1,10,SARSGNQPQH
.,.,TRBV5-1,12,ASSLRQGASEQY
few,.,TRBV5-1,14,ASSLKGPQGNTEAF
.,.,TRBV2,13,ASSAETGHTYEQY
.,.,TRBV7-8,13,ASSLGRTGTDTQY